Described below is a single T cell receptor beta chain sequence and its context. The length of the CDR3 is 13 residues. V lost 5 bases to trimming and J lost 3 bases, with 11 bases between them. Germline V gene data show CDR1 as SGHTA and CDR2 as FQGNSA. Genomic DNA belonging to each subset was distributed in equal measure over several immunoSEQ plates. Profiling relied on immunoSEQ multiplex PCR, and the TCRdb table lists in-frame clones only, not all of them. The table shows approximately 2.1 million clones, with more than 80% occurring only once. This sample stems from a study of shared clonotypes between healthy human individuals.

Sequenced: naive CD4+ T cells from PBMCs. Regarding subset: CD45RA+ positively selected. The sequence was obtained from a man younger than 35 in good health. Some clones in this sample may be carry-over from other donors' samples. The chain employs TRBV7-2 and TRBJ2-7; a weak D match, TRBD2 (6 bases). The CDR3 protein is CASSPGVDYEQYF. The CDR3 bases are TGTGCCAGCAGCCCGGGAGTCGACTACGAGCAGTACTTC.